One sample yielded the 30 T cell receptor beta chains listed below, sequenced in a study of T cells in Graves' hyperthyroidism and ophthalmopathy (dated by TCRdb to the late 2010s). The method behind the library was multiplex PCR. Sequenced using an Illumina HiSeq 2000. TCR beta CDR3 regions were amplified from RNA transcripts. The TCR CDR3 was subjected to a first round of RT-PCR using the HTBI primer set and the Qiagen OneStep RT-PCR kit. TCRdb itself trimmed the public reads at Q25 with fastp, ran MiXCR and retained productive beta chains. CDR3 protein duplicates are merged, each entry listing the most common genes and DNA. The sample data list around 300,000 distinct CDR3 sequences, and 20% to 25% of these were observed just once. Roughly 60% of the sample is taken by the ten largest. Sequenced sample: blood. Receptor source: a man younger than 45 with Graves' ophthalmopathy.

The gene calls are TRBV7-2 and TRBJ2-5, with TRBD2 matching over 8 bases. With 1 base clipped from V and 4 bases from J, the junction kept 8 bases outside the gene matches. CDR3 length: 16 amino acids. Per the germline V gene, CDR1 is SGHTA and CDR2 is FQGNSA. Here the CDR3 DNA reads TGTGCCAGCAGCTTAGGTCTTCCAGCGGGAGTAGAGACCCAGTACTTC. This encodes CASSLGLPAGVETQYF.

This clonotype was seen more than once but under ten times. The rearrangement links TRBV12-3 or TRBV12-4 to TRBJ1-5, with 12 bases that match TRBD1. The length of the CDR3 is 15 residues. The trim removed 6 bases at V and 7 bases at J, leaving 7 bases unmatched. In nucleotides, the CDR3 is TGTGCCAGCAGCCCCCGGGACAGGGGGCAACAGCCCCAGCATTTT. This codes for CASSPRDRGQQPQHF.

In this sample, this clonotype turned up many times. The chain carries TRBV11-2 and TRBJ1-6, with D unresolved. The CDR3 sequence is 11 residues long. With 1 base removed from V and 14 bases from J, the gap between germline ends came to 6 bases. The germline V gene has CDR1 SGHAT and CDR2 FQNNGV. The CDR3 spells CASSLAFTLHF. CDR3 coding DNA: TGTGCCAGCAGCTTAGCCTTCACCCTCCACTTT.

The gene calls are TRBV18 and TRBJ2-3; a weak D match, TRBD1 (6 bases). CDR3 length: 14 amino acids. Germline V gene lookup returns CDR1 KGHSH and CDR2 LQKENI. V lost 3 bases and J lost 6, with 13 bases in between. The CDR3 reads CASSPNRDKDTQYF. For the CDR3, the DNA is TGTGCCAGCTCACCTAACAGGGATAAGGATACGCAGTATTTT.

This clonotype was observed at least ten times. The DNA for the CDR3 is TGTGCCAGCAGCCCCACTGGGGGGCTTAGCACAGATACGCAGTATTTT. This sequence encodes CASSPTGGLSTDTQYF. V and J are TRBV11-2 and TRBJ2-3; D may match TRBD1 or TRBD2 (6 bases each). This CDR3 has 16 residues. Trimming cost V 5 bases and J 0 bases, with 15 bases left between them. Germline V CDR1 and CDR2: SGHAT, FQNNGV.

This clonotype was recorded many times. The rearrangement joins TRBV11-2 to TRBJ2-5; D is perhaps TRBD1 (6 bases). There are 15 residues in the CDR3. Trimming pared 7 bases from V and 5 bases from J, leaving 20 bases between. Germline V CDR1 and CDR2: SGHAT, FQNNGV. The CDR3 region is CASTNRVYGSETQYF. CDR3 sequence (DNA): TGTGCCAGCACCAACAGGGTGTATGGTTCTGAGACCCAGTACTTC.

DNA of the CDR3: TGTGCCAGCAGCGCCCTAGCGGGACTTTGGGATGAGCAGTTCTTC. Translating gives CASSALAGLWDEQFF. The chain links TRBV9 to TRBJ2-1, with 9 bases that match TRBD2. The CDR3 consists of 15 residues. The trim removed 3 bases at V and 8 bases at J, leaving 9 bases unmatched. Germline V gene sequence: CDR1 SGDLS, CDR2 YYNGEE. The entire variable domain, with the rest obtained from reference TRBV9 and TRBJ2-1, is as follows: DSGVTQTPKHLITATGQRVTLRCSPRSGDLSVYWYQQSLDQGLQFLIQYYNGEERAKGNILERFSAQQFPDLHSELNLSSLELGDSALYFCASSALAGLWDEQFFGPGTRLTVL.

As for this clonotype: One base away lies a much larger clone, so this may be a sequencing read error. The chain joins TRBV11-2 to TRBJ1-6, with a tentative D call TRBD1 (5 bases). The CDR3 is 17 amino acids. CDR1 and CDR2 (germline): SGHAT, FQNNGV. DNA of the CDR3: TGTGACAGCAGCTTAGACGCGGAAGGGGCTTCTAATTCACCCCTCCACTTT. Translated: CDSSLDAEGASNSPLHF.

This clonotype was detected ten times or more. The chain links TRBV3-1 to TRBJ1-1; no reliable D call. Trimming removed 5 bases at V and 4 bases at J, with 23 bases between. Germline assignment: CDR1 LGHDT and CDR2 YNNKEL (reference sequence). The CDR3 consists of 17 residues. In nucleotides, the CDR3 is TGTGCCAGCAGCTTTACGAAAATATACAGTATGCCCACTGAAGCTTTCTTT. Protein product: CASSFTKIYSMPTEAFF. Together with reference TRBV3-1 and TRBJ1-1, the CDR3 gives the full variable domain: DTAVSQTPKYLVTQMGNDKSIKCEQNLGHDTMYWYKQDSKKFLKIMFSYNNKELIINETVPNRFSPKSPDKAHLNLHINSLELGDSAVYFCASSFTKIYSMPTEAFFGQGTRLTVV.

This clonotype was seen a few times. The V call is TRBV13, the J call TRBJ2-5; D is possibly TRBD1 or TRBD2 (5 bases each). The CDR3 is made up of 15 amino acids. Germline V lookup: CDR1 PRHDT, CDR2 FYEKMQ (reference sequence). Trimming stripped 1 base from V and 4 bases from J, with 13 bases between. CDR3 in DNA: TGTGCCAGCAGCTTAGCGGGGCTACTGGGAGAGACCCAGTACTTC. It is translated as CASSLAGLLGETQYF.

CDR3 residues: CASSYNREVYEQYF. The CDR3, as DNA: TGTGCCAGCAGTTACAACCGGGAGGTCTACGAGCAGTACTTC. The chain has TRBV6-9 and TRBJ2-7, with TRBD2 matching over 7 bases. This CDR3 spans 14 amino acids. The V gene's germline CDR1 is MNHGY and CDR2 SVAAGI. With V trimmed by 3 bases and J by 3 bases, 5 bases remained unmatched.

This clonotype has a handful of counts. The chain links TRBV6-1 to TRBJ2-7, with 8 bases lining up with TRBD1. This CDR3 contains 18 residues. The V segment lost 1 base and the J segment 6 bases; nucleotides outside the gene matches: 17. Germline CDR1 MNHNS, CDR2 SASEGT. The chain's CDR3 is CASSEGVGGQALVGEQYF. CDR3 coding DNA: TGTGCCAGCAGTGAAGGGGTGGGGGGACAGGCTTTGGTTGGCGAGCAGTACTTC.

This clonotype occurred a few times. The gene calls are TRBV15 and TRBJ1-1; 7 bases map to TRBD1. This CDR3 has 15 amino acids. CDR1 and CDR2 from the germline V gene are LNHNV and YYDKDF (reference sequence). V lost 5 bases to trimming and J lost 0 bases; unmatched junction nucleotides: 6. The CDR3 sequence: CATSAGQSMNTEAFF. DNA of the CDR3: TGTGCCACCAGCGCGGGACAGAGCATGAACACTGAAGCTTTCTTT.

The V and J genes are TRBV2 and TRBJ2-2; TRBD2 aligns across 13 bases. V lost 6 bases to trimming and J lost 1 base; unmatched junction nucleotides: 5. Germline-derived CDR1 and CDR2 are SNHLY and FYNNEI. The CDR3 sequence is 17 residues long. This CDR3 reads CASSGTSGKGNTGELFF. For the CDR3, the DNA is TGTGCCAGCAGCGGGACTAGCGGGAAGGGGAACACCGGGGAGCTGTTTTTT.

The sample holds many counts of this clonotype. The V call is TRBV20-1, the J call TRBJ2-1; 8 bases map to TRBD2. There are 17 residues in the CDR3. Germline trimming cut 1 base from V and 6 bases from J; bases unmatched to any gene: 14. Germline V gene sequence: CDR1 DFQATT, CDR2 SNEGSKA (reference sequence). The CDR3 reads CSARGGTPSGFGNEQFF. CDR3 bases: TGCAGTGCTAGAGGAGGAACGCCTAGCGGGTTTGGCAATGAGCAGTTCTTC.

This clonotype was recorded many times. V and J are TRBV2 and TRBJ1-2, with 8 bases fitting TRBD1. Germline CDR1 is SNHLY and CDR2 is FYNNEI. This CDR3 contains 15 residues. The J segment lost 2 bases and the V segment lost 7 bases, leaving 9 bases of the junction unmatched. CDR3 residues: CASTEYRTGNYGYTF. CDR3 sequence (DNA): TGTGCCAGCACCGAATACCGGACAGGGAACTATGGCTACACCTTC.

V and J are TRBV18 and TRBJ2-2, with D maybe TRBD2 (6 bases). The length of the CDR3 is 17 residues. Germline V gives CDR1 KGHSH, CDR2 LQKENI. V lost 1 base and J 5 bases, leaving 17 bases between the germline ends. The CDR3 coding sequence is TGTGCCAGCTCACCACGGCGGGAAGGGCTTAAGACCGGGGAGCTGTTTTTT. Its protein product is CASSPRREGLKTGELFF.

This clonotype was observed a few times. CDR3: CASSRTPGLGGNEQFF. As DNA, the CDR3 is TGTGCCAGCAGCCGTACACCGGGACTAGGAGGCAATGAGCAGTTCTTC. The chain is built from TRBV7-2 and TRBJ2-1; 8 bases are a match to TRBD2. The CDR3 extends over 16 amino acids. Trimming at V came to 5 bases and at J to 6 bases, leaving 12 bases not matched to a gene. Germline CDR1 reads SGHTA; CDR2 reads FQGNSA. The entire variable domain, with the rest obtained from reference TRBV7-2 and TRBJ2-1, is as follows: GAGVSQSPSNKVTEKGKDVELRCDPISGHTALYWYRQSLGQGLEFLIYFQGNSAPDKSGLPSDRFSAERTGGSVSTLTIQRTQQEDSAVYLCASSRTPGLGGNEQFFGPGTRLTVL.

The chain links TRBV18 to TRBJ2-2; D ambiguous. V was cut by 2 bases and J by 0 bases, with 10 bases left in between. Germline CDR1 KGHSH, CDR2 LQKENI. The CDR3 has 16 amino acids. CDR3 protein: CASSPRVTTNTGELFF. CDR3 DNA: TGTGCCAGCTCACCAAGGGTAACTACGAACACCGGGGAGCTGTTTTTT.

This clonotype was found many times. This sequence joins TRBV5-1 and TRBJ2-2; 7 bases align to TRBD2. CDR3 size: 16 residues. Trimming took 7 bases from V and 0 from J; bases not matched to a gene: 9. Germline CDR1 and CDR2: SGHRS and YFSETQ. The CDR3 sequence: CASGTASGANTGELFF. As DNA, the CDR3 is TGCGCCAGCGGAACGGCTAGCGGAGCGAACACCGGGGAGCTGTTTTTT.

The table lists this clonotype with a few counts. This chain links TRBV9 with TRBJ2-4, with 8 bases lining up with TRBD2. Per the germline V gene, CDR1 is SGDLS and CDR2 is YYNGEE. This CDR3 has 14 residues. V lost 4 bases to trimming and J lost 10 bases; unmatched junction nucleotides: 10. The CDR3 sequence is CASSTRPGREIQYF. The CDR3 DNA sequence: TGTGCCAGCAGCACTCGACCCGGGAGGGAGATTCAGTACTTC.

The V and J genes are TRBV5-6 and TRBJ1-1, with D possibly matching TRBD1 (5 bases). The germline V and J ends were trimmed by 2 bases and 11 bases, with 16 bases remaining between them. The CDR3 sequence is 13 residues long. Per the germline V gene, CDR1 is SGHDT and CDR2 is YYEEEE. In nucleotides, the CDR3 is TGTGCCAGCAGCTTCACCGGGACCCCGGCGGCTTTCTTT. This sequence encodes CASSFTGTPAAFF.

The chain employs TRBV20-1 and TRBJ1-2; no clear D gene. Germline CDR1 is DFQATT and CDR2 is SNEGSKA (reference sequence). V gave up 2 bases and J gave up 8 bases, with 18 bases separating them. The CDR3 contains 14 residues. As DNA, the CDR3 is TGCAGTGCTAGAAATGCGGGGAGGGTCGAGGGCTACACCTTC. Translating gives CSARNAGRVEGYTF.

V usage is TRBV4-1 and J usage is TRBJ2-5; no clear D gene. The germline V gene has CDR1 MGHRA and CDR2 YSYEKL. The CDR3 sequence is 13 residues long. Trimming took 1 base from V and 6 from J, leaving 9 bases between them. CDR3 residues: CASSQGIEKTQYF. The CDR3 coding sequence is TGCGCCAGCAGCCAAGGGATAGAAAAGACCCAGTACTTC.

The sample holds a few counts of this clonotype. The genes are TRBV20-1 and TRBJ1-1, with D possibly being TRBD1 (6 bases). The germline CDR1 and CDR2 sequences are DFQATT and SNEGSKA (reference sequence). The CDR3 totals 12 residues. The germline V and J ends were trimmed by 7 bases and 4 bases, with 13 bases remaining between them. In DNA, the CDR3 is TGCAGTGTTTACTCCAGGGGCACTGAAGCTTTCTTT. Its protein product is CSVYSRGTEAFF.

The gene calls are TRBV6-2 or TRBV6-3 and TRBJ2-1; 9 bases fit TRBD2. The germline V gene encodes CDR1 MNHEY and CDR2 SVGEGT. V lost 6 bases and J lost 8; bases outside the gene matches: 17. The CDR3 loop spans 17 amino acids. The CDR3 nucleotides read TGTGCCAGCAGCCAGAGCATAATAGCGGGAGCGCCGGATGAGCAGTTCTTC. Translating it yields CASSQSIIAGAPDEQFF.

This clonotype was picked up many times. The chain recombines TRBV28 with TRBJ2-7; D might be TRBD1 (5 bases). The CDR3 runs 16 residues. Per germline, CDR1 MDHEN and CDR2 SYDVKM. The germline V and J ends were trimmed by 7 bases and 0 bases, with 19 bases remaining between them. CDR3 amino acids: CASTTTTVRSSYEQYF. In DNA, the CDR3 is TGTGCCAGCACCACGACGACAGTGAGGAGCTCCTACGAGCAGTACTTC.

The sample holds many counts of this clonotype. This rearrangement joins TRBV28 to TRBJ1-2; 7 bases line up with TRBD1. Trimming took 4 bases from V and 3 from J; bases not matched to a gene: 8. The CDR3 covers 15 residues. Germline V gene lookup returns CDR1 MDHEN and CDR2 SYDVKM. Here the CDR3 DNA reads TGTGCCAGCAGTTCCCAGGGGGGGTTCGACTATGGCTACACCTTC. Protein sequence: CASSSQGGFDYGYTF.

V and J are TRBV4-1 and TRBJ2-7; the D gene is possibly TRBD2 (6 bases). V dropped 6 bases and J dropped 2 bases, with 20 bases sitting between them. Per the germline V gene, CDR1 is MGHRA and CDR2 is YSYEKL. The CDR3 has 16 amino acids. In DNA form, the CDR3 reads TGCGCCAGCAGTCCTATGACTAGTTTCACGACCTACGAGCAGTACTTC. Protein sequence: CASSPMTSFTTYEQYF.

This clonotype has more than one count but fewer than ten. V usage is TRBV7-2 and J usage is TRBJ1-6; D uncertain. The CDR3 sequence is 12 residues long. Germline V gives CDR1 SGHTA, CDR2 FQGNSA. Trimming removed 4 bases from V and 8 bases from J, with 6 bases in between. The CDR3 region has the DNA TGTGCCAGCAGCTGGACTGATTCACCCCTCCACTTT. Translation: CASSWTDSPLHF.